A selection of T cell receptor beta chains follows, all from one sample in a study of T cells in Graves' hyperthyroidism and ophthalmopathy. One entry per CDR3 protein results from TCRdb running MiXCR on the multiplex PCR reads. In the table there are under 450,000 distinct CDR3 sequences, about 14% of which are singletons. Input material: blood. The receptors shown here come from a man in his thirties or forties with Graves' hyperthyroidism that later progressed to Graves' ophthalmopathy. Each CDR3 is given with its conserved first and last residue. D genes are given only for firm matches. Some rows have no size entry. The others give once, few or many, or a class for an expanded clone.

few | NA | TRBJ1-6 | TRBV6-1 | CASREVPGSYNSPLHF | TGTGCCAGCCGAGAGGTCCCTGGGTCCTATAATTCACCCCTCCACTTT
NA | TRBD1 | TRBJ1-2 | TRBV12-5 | CASGSILLGTAQAFYGYTF | TGTGCTAGTGGTTCCATACTTCTCGGGACAGCTCAGGCCTTCTATGGCTACACCTTC
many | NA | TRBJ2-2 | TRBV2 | CASSDLGSDTGELFF | TGTGCCAGCAGTGATCTCGGTAGCGACACCGGGGAGCTGTTTTTT
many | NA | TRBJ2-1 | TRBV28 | CASSFQNYNEQFF | TGTGCCAGCAGTTTCCAAAACTACAATGAGCAGTTCTTC
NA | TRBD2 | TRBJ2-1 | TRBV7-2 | CASSLGWASGRGNEQFF | TGTGCCAGCAGCTTAGGGTGGGCTAGCGGGAGGGGAAATGAGCAGTTCTTC
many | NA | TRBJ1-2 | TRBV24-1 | CATSANRANGYTF | TGTGCCACCAGTGCCAACCGCGCGAATGGCTACACCTTC
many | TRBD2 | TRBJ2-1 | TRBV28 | CASSPERGGYNEQFF | TGTGCCAGCAGTCCCGAGCGGGGGGGTTACAATGAGCAGTTCTTC
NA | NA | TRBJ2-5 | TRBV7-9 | CASSPLLGMGQETQYF | TGTGCCAGCAGCCCTCTTTTGGGGATGGGACAAGAGACCCAGTACTTC
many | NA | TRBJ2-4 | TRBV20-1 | CSARGGDLAKNIQYF | TGCAGTGCTAGGGGTGGGGACTTAGCCAAAAACATTCAGTACTTC
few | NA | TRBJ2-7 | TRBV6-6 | CASSYTAGTYEQYF | TGTGCCAGCAGTTACACCGCAGGAACCTACGAGCAGTACTTC
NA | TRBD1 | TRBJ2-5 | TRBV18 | CASSPQTHRGQETQYF | TGTGCCAGCTCACCACAAACCCACAGGGGTCAAGAGACCCAGTACTTC
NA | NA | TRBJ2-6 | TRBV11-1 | CASSVNQLSGANVLTF | TGTGCCAGCAGCGTGAACCAGCTCTCTGGGGCCAACGTCCTGACTTTC
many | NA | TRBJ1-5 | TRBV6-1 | CASTLGGTSNQPQHF | TGTGCCAGCACTCTTGGGGGCACTAGCAATCAGCCCCAGCATTTT
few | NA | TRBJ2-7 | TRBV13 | CASSPGEAYHEQYF | TGTGCCAGCAGCCCCGGGGAAGCGTACCACGAGCAGTACTTC
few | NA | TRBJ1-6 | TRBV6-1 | CASREEGYNSPLHF | TGTGCCAGCAGGGAGGAAGGTTATAATTCACCCCTCCACTTT
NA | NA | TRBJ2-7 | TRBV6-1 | CASSELGYYEQYF | TGTGCCAGCAGTGAATTGGGCTACTACGAGCAGTACTTC
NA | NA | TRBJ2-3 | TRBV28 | CASSSARNTQYF | TGTGCCAGCAGTTCAGCCCGGAATACGCAGTATTTT
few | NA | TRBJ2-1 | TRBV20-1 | CSALSRGEGYNEQFF | TGCAGTGCCCTAAGCCGGGGTGAGGGATACAATGAGCAGTTCTTC
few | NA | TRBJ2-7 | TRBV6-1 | CASSDQDTPEGEQYF | TGTGCCAGCAGTGACCAGGACACACCAGAGGGAGAGCAGTACTTC
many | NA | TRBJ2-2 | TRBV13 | CASSSDTGELFF | TGTGCCAGCAGCTCGGACACCGGGGAGCTGTTTTTT
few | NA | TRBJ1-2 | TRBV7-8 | CASTVGDTLYGYTF | TGTGCCAGCACCGTGGGGGACACGTTATATGGCTACACCTTC
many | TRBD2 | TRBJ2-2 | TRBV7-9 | CASSPSGGTYTGELFF | TGTGCCAGCAGCCCTAGCGGGGGGACTTACACCGGGGAGCTGTTTTTT
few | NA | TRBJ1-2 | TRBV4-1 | CASSQITANYGYTF | TGCGCCAGCAGCCAGATCACGGCTAACTATGGCTACACCTTC